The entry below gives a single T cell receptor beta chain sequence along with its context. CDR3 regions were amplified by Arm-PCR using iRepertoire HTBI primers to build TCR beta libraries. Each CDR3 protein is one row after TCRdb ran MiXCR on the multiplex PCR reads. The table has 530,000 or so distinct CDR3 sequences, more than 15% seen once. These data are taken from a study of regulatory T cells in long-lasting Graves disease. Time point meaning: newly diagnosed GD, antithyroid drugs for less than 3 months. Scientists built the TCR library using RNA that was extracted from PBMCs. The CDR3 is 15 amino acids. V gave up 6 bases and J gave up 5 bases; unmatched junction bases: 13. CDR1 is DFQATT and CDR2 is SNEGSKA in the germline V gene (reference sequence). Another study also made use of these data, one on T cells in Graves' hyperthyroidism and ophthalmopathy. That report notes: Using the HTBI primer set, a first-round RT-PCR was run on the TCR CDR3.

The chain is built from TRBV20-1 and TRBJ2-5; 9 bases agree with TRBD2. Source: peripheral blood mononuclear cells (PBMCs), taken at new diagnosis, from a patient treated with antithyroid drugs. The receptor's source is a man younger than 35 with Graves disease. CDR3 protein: CSAIPSGTPGETQYF. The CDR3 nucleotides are TGCAGTGCCATTCCTAGCGGGACGCCAGGGGAGACCCAGTACTTC.